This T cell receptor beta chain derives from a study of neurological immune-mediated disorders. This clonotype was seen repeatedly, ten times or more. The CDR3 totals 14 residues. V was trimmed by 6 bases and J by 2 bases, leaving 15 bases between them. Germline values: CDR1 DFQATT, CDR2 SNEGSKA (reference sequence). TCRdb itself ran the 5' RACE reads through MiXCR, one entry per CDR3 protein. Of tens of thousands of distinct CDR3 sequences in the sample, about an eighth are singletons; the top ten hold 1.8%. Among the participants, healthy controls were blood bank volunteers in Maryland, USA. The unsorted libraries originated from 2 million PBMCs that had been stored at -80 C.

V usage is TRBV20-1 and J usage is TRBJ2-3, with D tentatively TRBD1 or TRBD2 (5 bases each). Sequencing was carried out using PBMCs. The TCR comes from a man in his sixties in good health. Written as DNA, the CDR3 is TGCAGTGCGAGCCGGGACGGACACACAGATACGCAGTATTTT. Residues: CSASRDGHTDTQYF.